This T cell receptor (beta chain) was identified in a study of beta chain features in type 1 diabetes. Study-wide results and caveats: Fewer insertions but more deletions were seen at VDJ junctions in type 1 diabetes patients. People with Type 1 diabetes carried modestly yet significantly shorter TCRB CDR3s in all four CD4+ subsets.

Reverse transcription of all isolated RNA meant that expressed TCRB transcripts were sequenced. Profiled with immunoSEQ multiplex PCR; TCRdb holds only in-frame clones, not every one. Of about 660,000 clones listed, about 14% were seen once; the top ten hold 0.04%. As concerns this clone: What it binds is not known.

The receptor's source is a young man with type 1 diabetes. Source material: naive CD4+ T cells from blood.

The CDR3 sequence is CASTRGSVDTEAFF. The CDR3 DNA is TGTGCCAGCACGAGGGGGTCGGTAGACACTGAAGCTTTCTTT. The V and J genes are TRBV6-5 and TRBJ1-1, with TRBD1 as a possible D gene (6 bases). Germline V gene lookup returns CDR1 MNHEY and CDR2 SVGAGI. The CDR3 length is 14 residues. V gave up 7 bases and J gave up 3 bases, with 15 bases separating them.